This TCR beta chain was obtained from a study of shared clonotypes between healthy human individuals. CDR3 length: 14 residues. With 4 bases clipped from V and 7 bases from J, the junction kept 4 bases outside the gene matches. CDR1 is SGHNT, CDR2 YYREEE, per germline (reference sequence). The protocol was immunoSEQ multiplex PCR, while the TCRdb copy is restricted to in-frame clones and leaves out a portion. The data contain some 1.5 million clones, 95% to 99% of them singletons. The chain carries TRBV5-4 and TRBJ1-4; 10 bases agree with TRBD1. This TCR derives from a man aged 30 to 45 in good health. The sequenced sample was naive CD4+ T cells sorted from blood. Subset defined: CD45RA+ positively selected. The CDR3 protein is CASSPGQGGEKLFF. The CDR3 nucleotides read TGTGCCAGCAGCCCCGGACAGGGGGGTGAAAAACTGTTTTTT.